These T cell receptor beta chains were read from a single sample in a study of cytomegalovirus exposure and HLA in healthy donors. Sequencing used immunoSEQ multiplex PCR; TCRdb keeps in-frame clones, though not all of them. This table holds approximately 140,000 clones, roughly 73% found once. Input material: PBMCs. The receptors derive from a woman aged 18-29 years in good health and CMV-seronegative. CDR3s include the opening cysteine and the closing phenylalanine or tryptophan. D genes are given only for firm matches. Size tells how often a clone was seen (once, few, many) or the class of an expanded clone, and some rows leave it out.

cdr3_aa: CASSSTSGSVADTQYF; cdr3_nt: TGTGCCAGCAGCTCTACTAGCGGGAGTGTTGCAGATACGCAGTATTTT; d_call: TRBD2; j_call: TRBJ2-3; cdr3_length: 16; clone_size: -; v_call: TRBV5-4
cdr3_aa: CASSVPRTSGTETQYF; cdr3_nt: TGTGCCAGCAGCGTTCCTAGGACTAGCGGGACAGAGACCCAGTACTTC; d_call: TRBD2; j_call: TRBJ2-5; cdr3_length: 16; clone_size: -; v_call: TRBV7-7
cdr3_aa: CSVSGTELNQPQHF; cdr3_nt: TGCAGCGTGAGCGGGACGGAGCTCAATCAGCCCCAGCATTTT; d_call: -; j_call: TRBJ1-5; cdr3_length: 14; clone_size: -; v_call: TRBV29-1
cdr3_aa: CASSSLLGTSVETQYF; cdr3_nt: TGTGCCAGCAGTTCCCTCCTTGGGACTTCAGTGGAGACCCAGTACTTC; d_call: -; j_call: TRBJ2-5; cdr3_length: 16; clone_size: -; v_call: TRBV2
cdr3_aa: CASSERDRGQSPLHF; cdr3_nt: TGTGCCAGCAGTGAACGGGACAGGGGCCAATCACCCCTCCACTTT; d_call: TRBD1; j_call: TRBJ1-6; cdr3_length: 15; clone_size: -; v_call: TRBV2
cdr3_aa: CASSPPWTVSQANYGYTF; cdr3_nt: TGTGCCAGCTCACCACCTTGGACAGTCTCCCAAGCTAACTATGGCTACACCTTC; d_call: -; j_call: TRBJ1-2; cdr3_length: 18; clone_size: -; v_call: TRBV18
cdr3_aa: CASSYVARSGSTDTQYF; cdr3_nt: TGTGCCAGCAGCTACGTTGCGCGAAGCGGAAGCACAGATACGCAGTATTTT; d_call: -; j_call: TRBJ2-3; cdr3_length: 17; clone_size: -; v_call: TRBV7-9
cdr3_aa: CASRPERAGANVLTF; cdr3_nt: TGCGCCAGCAGACCCGAGCGGGCTGGGGCCAACGTCCTGACTTTC; d_call: -; j_call: TRBJ2-6; cdr3_length: 15; clone_size: few; v_call: TRBV10-2
cdr3_aa: CASSLGGDEQFF; cdr3_nt: TGCGCCAGCAGCTTGGGCGGGGATGAGCAGTTCTTC; d_call: -; j_call: TRBJ2-1; cdr3_length: 12; clone_size: -; v_call: TRBV5-1
cdr3_aa: CASERASGGVSAEQYF; cdr3_nt: TGTGCCAGCGAGCGGGCTAGCGGGGGGGTCTCAGCCGAGCAGTACTTC; d_call: TRBD2; j_call: TRBJ2-7; cdr3_length: 16; clone_size: -; v_call: TRBV2
cdr3_aa: CASSQDVWNTEAFF; cdr3_nt: TGCGCCAGCAGCCAAGACGTGTGGAACACTGAAGCTTTCTTT; d_call: -; j_call: TRBJ1-1; cdr3_length: 14; clone_size: -; v_call: TRBV4-3
cdr3_aa: CASRATSGGIIDEQYF; cdr3_nt: TGTGCCAGCAGAGCCACTAGCGGGGGAATAATAGACGAGCAGTACTTC; d_call: TRBD2; j_call: TRBJ2-7; cdr3_length: 16; clone_size: -; v_call: TRBV11-2
cdr3_aa: CATLSGGSVDTQYF; cdr3_nt: TGTGCCACCCTCAGTGGGGGCTCGGTAGATACGCAGTATTTT; d_call: -; j_call: TRBJ2-3; cdr3_length: 14; clone_size: -; v_call: TRBV19
cdr3_aa: CASTHLGRGNEQFF; cdr3_nt: TGTGCCAGCACCCACCTAGGCCGTGGGAATGAGCAGTTCTTC; d_call: -; j_call: TRBJ2-1; cdr3_length: 14; clone_size: -; v_call: TRBV27
cdr3_aa: CATSGGLAGVTDTQYF; cdr3_nt: TGTGCCACCAGCGGGGGACTAGCGGGAGTCACAGATACGCAGTATTTT; d_call: TRBD2; j_call: TRBJ2-3; cdr3_length: 16; clone_size: -; v_call: TRBV15
cdr3_aa: CASSRRRGDTDTQYF; cdr3_nt: TGTGCCAGCAGCCGAAGGCGGGGGGACACAGATACGCAGTATTTT; d_call: TRBD2; j_call: TRBJ2-3; cdr3_length: 15; clone_size: -; v_call: TRBV7-9
cdr3_aa: CASSYSWQATGELFF; cdr3_nt: TGTGCCAGCAGTTACTCGTGGCAGGCTACCGGGGAGCTGTTTTTT; d_call: -; j_call: TRBJ2-2; cdr3_length: 15; clone_size: once; v_call: TRBV6-5
cdr3_aa: CASRGAEPGGWRTDTQYF; cdr3_nt: TGTGCCAGTAGGGGAGCCGAGCCAGGGGGCTGGCGCACAGATACGCAGTATTTT; d_call: TRBD1; j_call: TRBJ2-3; cdr3_length: 18; clone_size: few; v_call: TRBV19
cdr3_aa: CASSLSTGSGNQPQHF; cdr3_nt: TGTGCCAGCAGTTTATCGACAGGGAGCGGCAATCAGCCCCAGCATTTT; d_call: TRBD1; j_call: TRBJ1-5; cdr3_length: 16; clone_size: -; v_call: TRBV28
cdr3_aa: CASSGTLTPLNTEAFF; cdr3_nt: TGTGCCAGCAGTGGTACTCTAACCCCCCTGAACACTGAAGCTTTCTTT; d_call: -; j_call: TRBJ1-1; cdr3_length: 16; clone_size: -; v_call: TRBV6-1
cdr3_aa: CASSTRTGAGGNTIYF; cdr3_nt: TGTGCCAGCAGCACCCGGACAGGGGCGGGCGGAAACACCATATATTTT; d_call: TRBD1; j_call: TRBJ1-3; cdr3_length: 16; clone_size: few; v_call: TRBV9
cdr3_aa: CASSYSSRVDEQYF; cdr3_nt: TGTGCCAGCAGTTACTCATCCAGGGTCGACGAGCAGTACTTC; d_call: -; j_call: TRBJ2-7; cdr3_length: 14; clone_size: once; v_call: TRBV6-5
cdr3_aa: CASSHWGQGGEELFF; cdr3_nt: TGTGCCAGCAGCCACTGGGGACAGGGAGGCGAGGAGCTGTTTTTT; d_call: TRBD1; j_call: TRBJ2-2; cdr3_length: 15; clone_size: -; v_call: TRBV5-4
cdr3_aa: CASSSQGAASGNTIYF; cdr3_nt: TGTGCCAGCAGCTCACAGGGGGCAGCGTCTGGAAACACCATATATTTT; d_call: TRBD1; j_call: TRBJ1-3; cdr3_length: 16; clone_size: -; v_call: TRBV11-2
cdr3_aa: CASSFDRVVQPQHF; cdr3_nt: TGTGCCAGCAGCTTCGACAGGGTAGTTCAGCCCCAGCATTTT; d_call: TRBD1; j_call: TRBJ1-5; cdr3_length: 14; clone_size: -; v_call: TRBV28
cdr3_aa: CASNPNTDTQYF; cdr3_nt: TGTGCCAGCAACCCTAACACAGATACGCAGTATTTT; d_call: -; j_call: TRBJ2-3; cdr3_length: 12; clone_size: -; v_call: TRBV28
cdr3_aa: CASGSIPGDRENTGELFF; cdr3_nt: TGTGCTAGTGGTTCTATCCCAGGGGACAGGGAGAATACCGGGGAGCTGTTTTTT; d_call: TRBD1; j_call: TRBJ2-2; cdr3_length: 18; clone_size: -; v_call: TRBV12-5
cdr3_aa: CSGDRGTGGYTF; cdr3_nt: TGCAGCGGGGACAGGGGGACCGGGGGCTACACCTTC; d_call: TRBD1; j_call: TRBJ1-2; cdr3_length: 12; clone_size: -; v_call: TRBV29-1
cdr3_aa: CASTRRDGTYNSPLHF; cdr3_nt: TGTGCCAGCACCCGGCGGGACGGAACCTATAATTCACCCCTCCACTTT; d_call: -; j_call: TRBJ1-6; cdr3_length: 16; clone_size: few; v_call: TRBV5-6
cdr3_aa: CASSLDSQETQYF; cdr3_nt: TGTGCCAGCAGCTTGGACAGCCAAGAGACCCAGTACTTC; d_call: -; j_call: TRBJ2-5; cdr3_length: 13; clone_size: -; v_call: TRBV5-4
cdr3_aa: CASSATQGTNQPQHF; cdr3_nt: TGTGCCAGCAGCGCCACACAGGGAACTAATCAGCCCCAGCATTTT; d_call: -; j_call: TRBJ1-5; cdr3_length: 15; clone_size: -; v_call: TRBV7-2
cdr3_aa: CASSQGGTGNKAFF; cdr3_nt: TGTGCCAGCAGCCAAGGCGGGACAGGTAATAAAGCTTTCTTT; d_call: TRBD1; j_call: TRBJ1-1; cdr3_length: 14; clone_size: -; v_call: TRBV14
cdr3_aa: CASSESGPETQYF; cdr3_nt: TGCGCCAGCAGTGAGTCGGGGCCCGAGACCCAGTACTTC; d_call: -; j_call: TRBJ2-5; cdr3_length: 13; clone_size: -; v_call: TRBV10-1
cdr3_aa: CASTQRQGMDQPQHF; cdr3_nt: TGTGCCAGCACCCAGAGACAGGGGATGGATCAGCCCCAGCATTTT; d_call: TRBD1; j_call: TRBJ1-5; cdr3_length: 15; clone_size: -; v_call: TRBV6-5
cdr3_aa: CATKKELTNYGYTF; cdr3_nt: TGTGCCACTAAGAAAGAGTTAACTAACTATGGCTACACCTTC; d_call: -; j_call: TRBJ1-2; cdr3_length: 14; clone_size: few; v_call: TRBV6-5
cdr3_aa: CASSLDSNYGYTF; cdr3_nt: TGCGCCAGCAGCTTGGACAGTAACTATGGCTACACCTTC; d_call: -; j_call: TRBJ1-2; cdr3_length: 13; clone_size: few; v_call: TRBV5-1
cdr3_aa: CASSRVPGRGGGGNEQFF; cdr3_nt: TGCGCCAGCAGCCGAGTACCCGGTCGGGGGGGAGGGGGCAATGAGCAGTTCTTC; d_call: TRBD2; j_call: TRBJ2-1; cdr3_length: 18; clone_size: -; v_call: TRBV4-3
cdr3_aa: CASSEGAAIFQPQHF; cdr3_nt: TGTGCCAGCAGCGAGGGGGCCGCAATCTTTCAGCCCCAGCATTTT; d_call: TRBD1; j_call: TRBJ1-5; cdr3_length: 15; clone_size: once; v_call: TRBV7-2
cdr3_aa: CATRLSSYNSPLHF; cdr3_nt: TGTGCCACACGACTGAGCTCCTATAATTCACCCCTCCACTTT; d_call: -; j_call: TRBJ1-6; cdr3_length: 14; clone_size: -; v_call: TRBV10-3
cdr3_aa: CASSFVAGGNTGELFF; cdr3_nt: TGTGCCAGCAGTTTTGTGGCGGGGGGGAACACCGGGGAGCTGTTTTTT; d_call: TRBD2; j_call: TRBJ2-2; cdr3_length: 16; clone_size: -; v_call: TRBV28
cdr3_aa: CASSLPGTPSEQYF; cdr3_nt: TGCGCCAGCAGCTTGCCTGGGACACCGTCCGAGCAGTACTTC; d_call: -; j_call: TRBJ2-7; cdr3_length: 14; clone_size: -; v_call: TRBV5-1
cdr3_aa: CASSQGAGSGTDTQYF; cdr3_nt: TGCGCCAGCAGCCAAGGAGCAGGGTCCGGCACAGATACGCAGTATTTT; d_call: -; j_call: TRBJ2-3; cdr3_length: 16; clone_size: -; v_call: TRBV4-3
cdr3_aa: CASSAQGAGYGYTF; cdr3_nt: TGTGCCAGCAGTGCACAGGGGGCTGGGTATGGCTACACCTTC; d_call: TRBD1; j_call: TRBJ1-2; cdr3_length: 14; clone_size: -; v_call: TRBV2
cdr3_aa: CASSLARSNQPQHF; cdr3_nt: TGTGCCAGCAGCTTAGCGAGAAGCAATCAGCCCCAGCATTTT; d_call: -; j_call: TRBJ1-5; cdr3_length: 14; clone_size: -; v_call: TRBV7-2
cdr3_aa: CASSLVRLAGGRTDTQYF; cdr3_nt: TGTGCCAGCAGCTTAGTGAGGCTAGCGGGAGGTCGCACAGATACGCAGTATTTT; d_call: TRBD2; j_call: TRBJ2-3; cdr3_length: 18; clone_size: -; v_call: TRBV7-8
cdr3_aa: CASRTGGSYGYTF; cdr3_nt: TGTGCCAGCAGGACAGGGGGCAGCTATGGCTACACCTTC; d_call: TRBD1; j_call: TRBJ1-2; cdr3_length: 13; clone_size: -; v_call: TRBV28
cdr3_aa: CASSEAGRGGLEQFF; cdr3_nt: TGTGCCAGCAGTGAAGCTGGGCGGGGGGGCCTTGAGCAGTTCTTC; d_call: TRBD2; j_call: TRBJ2-1; cdr3_length: 15; clone_size: -; v_call: TRBV2
cdr3_aa: CASSSRGQATNEKLFF; cdr3_nt: TGCGCCAGCAGCTCTAGGGGTCAAGCAACTAATGAAAAACTGTTTTTT; d_call: -; j_call: TRBJ1-4; cdr3_length: 16; clone_size: few; v_call: TRBV5-1
cdr3_aa: CASSQSRDTTNTGELFF; cdr3_nt: TGCGCCAGCAGCCAGTCCAGGGACACCACGAACACCGGGGAGCTGTTTTTT; d_call: -; j_call: TRBJ2-2; cdr3_length: 17; clone_size: -; v_call: TRBV4-1
cdr3_aa: CASSLASNQPQHF; cdr3_nt: TGTGCCAGCAGCTTGGCAAGCAATCAGCCCCAGCATTTT; d_call: -; j_call: TRBJ1-5; cdr3_length: 13; clone_size: -; v_call: TRBV5-6
cdr3_aa: CASRSEWETQYF; cdr3_nt: TGTGCCAGCCGTTCGGAGTGGGAGACCCAGTACTTC; d_call: -; j_call: TRBJ2-5; cdr3_length: 12; clone_size: -; v_call: TRBV6-5
cdr3_aa: CASSQDRLNTEAFF; cdr3_nt: TGTGCCAGCAGCCAGGACAGGCTGAACACTGAAGCTTTCTTT; d_call: TRBD1; j_call: TRBJ1-1; cdr3_length: 14; clone_size: -; v_call: TRBV11-2
cdr3_aa: CASSLYSGRARSGELFF; cdr3_nt: TGTGCCAGCAGCTTATATAGCGGGAGGGCCAGGAGCGGGGAGCTGTTTTTT; d_call: TRBD2; j_call: TRBJ2-2; cdr3_length: 17; clone_size: -; v_call: TRBV7-2
cdr3_aa: CASSYRRNQPQHF; cdr3_nt: TGTGCCAGCAGCTACAGGCGCAATCAGCCCCAGCATTTT; d_call: -; j_call: TRBJ1-5; cdr3_length: 13; clone_size: -; v_call: TRBV13
cdr3_aa: CATQPGQGANGLTF; cdr3_nt: TGTGCCACCCAACCGGGACAGGGGGCCAACGGCCTGACTTTC; d_call: TRBD1; j_call: TRBJ2-6; cdr3_length: 14; clone_size: -; v_call: TRBV15
cdr3_aa: CASSPQLADTFNEQFF; cdr3_nt: TGTGCCAGCTCACCTCAACTAGCGGACACATTCAATGAGCAGTTCTTC; d_call: TRBD2; j_call: TRBJ2-1; cdr3_length: 16; clone_size: -; v_call: TRBV18
cdr3_aa: CASRGEDYGYTF; cdr3_nt: TGTGCCAGCAGGGGAGAAGACTATGGCTACACCTTC; d_call: -; j_call: TRBJ1-2; cdr3_length: 12; clone_size: -; v_call: TRBV7-9
cdr3_aa: CASSQGQGSYNEQFF; cdr3_nt: TGTGCCAGCAGCCAGGGACAGGGAAGTTACAATGAGCAGTTCTTC; d_call: TRBD1; j_call: TRBJ2-1; cdr3_length: 15; clone_size: once; v_call: TRBV11-3
cdr3_aa: CASSSLEGYEQYF; cdr3_nt: TGTGCCAGTAGTTCTTTGGAGGGCTACGAGCAGTACTTC; d_call: -; j_call: TRBJ2-7; cdr3_length: 13; clone_size: -; v_call: TRBV19
cdr3_aa: CASSVGERQPQHF; cdr3_nt: TGTGCCAGCAGCGTAGGCGAACGGCAGCCCCAGCATTTT; d_call: -; j_call: TRBJ1-5; cdr3_length: 13; clone_size: -; v_call: TRBV9